Below, 17 T cell receptor beta chains from the same sample are listed, as sequenced in a study of T cell repertoires in cytomegalovirus infection. These receptors have no identified antigens. One entry per CDR3 protein, called by TCRdb with MiXCR from the reads. The repertoire holds hundreds of thousands of distinct CDR3 sequences, with around 35% as singletons. The sample was cultured PBMCs, taken from culture after CMV antigen stimulation. These receptors all stem from a human donor in good health (CMV status not recorded). Some clones in this sample may be carry-over from other donors' samples.

In its sample, this clonotype was seen a few times. The CDR3 nucleotides are TGTGCCAGCTCACCAGGGGCCTCTGGGGCCAACGTCCTGACTTTC. This codes for CASSPGASGANVLTF. The chain carries TRBV18 and TRBJ2-6; possible D gene TRBD1, 5 bases. CDR1 is KGHSH, CDR2 LQKENI, per germline. V gave up 2 bases and J gave up 0 bases, with 5 bases separating them. The CDR3 has 15 amino acids.

The chain is built from TRBV27 and TRBJ2-1; weak D call: TRBD1 (6 bases). CDR3 size: 16 residues. Per germline, CDR1 MNHEY and CDR2 SMNVEV (reference sequence). Trimming left V 6 bases short and J 2 bases short, with 17 bases between. The CDR3 nucleotides read TGTGCCAGCAGGCCGGGACATTCAACTCCCTACAATGAGCAGTTCTTC. Amino acids: CASRPGHSTPYNEQFF.

The chain has TRBV12-3 or TRBV12-4 and TRBJ2-5; no clear D. The V end was cut by 5 bases, the J end by 1 base, with 11 bases between. The length of the CDR3 is 14 residues. DNA of the CDR3: TGTGCCAGCAGTATCCGACGGCTCCAAGAGACCCAGTACTTC. This codes for CASSIRRLQETQYF.

This clonotype was counted a few times. DNA of the CDR3: TGTGCCAGCGGGAGGGGGAAGGGTTCACCCCTCCACTTT. Protein product: CASGRGKGSPLHF. V usage is TRBV6-5 and J usage is TRBJ1-6; tentatively, D is TRBD1 (6 bases). In germline, CDR1 is MNHEY, CDR2 SVGAGI. The CDR3 consists of 13 residues. V was trimmed by 8 bases and J by 9 bases, leaving 14 bases between them.

This clonotype has only a few counts. The rearrangement joins TRBV27 to TRBJ1-6, with D tentatively TRBD1 (5 bases). Trimming left V 8 bases short and J 9 bases short, with 14 bases between. The CDR3 spans 13 residues. The germline V gene encodes CDR1 MNHEY and CDR2 SMNVEV (reference sequence). The CDR3 reads CASAGGGASPLHF. CDR3 sequence (DNA): TGTGCCAGCGCGGGGGGGGGAGCTTCACCCCTCCACTTT.

This clonotype has a handful of counts. The chain couples TRBV28 to TRBJ2-5, with TRBD2 matching 10 bases. The CDR3 loop spans 15 amino acids. Germline V gene sequence: CDR1 MDHEN, CDR2 SYDVKM. With 5 bases clipped from V and 7 bases from J, the junction kept 10 bases outside the gene matches. DNA for the CDR3: TGTGCCAGCAGTCAAGCGGGAGGGCCCGGATGGACCCAGTACTTC. This encodes CASSQAGGPGWTQYF.

CDR3 in DNA: TGTGCCAGCAGGGTCCCAGATACGCAGTATTTT. This codes for CASRVPDTQYF. The chain couples TRBV2 to TRBJ2-3; no firm D call. Per the germline V gene, CDR1 is SNHLY and CDR2 is FYNNEI. The CDR3 runs 11 residues. Trimming removed 6 bases from V and 4 bases from J, with 5 bases in between. The full variable domain, rest sourced from reference TRBV2 and TRBJ2-3, is EPEVTQTPSHQVTQMGQEVILRCVPISNHLYFYWYRQILGQKVEFLVSFYNNEISEKSEIFDDQFSVERPDGSNFTLKIRSTKLEDSAMYFCASRVPDTQYFGPGTRLTVL.

The chain uses TRBV6-5 and TRBJ1-6; D perhaps matches TRBD1 (5 bases). Germline V lookup: CDR1 MNHEY, CDR2 SVGAGI. The CDR3 is 13 amino acids. With 8 bases removed from V and 3 bases from J, the gap between germline ends came to 8 bases. CDR3 nucleotides: TGTGCCAGCGTGGGGGACTATAATTCACCCCTCCACTTT. Its protein is CASVGDYNSPLHF.

This clonotype was counted between two and nine times. The CDR3 sequence is CASSPDSNTIYF. CDR3 in DNA: TGTGCCAGCAGTCCGGACAGCAACACCATATATTTT. The V and J genes are TRBV12-3 or TRBV12-4 and TRBJ1-3; possibly TRBD1 for D (6 bases). CDR3 length: 12 residues. V lost 5 bases to trimming and J lost 7 bases, with 9 bases between them.

This clonotype was counted ten times or more. The chain is built from TRBV7-2 and TRBJ2-5, with D unresolved. Germline CDR1 SGHTA, CDR2 FQGNSA. This CDR3 is 13 amino acids long. Trimming pared 5 bases from V and 7 bases from J, leaving 14 bases between. The CDR3 sequence: CASSERHGRTQYF. The CDR3 DNA reads TGTGCCAGCAGCGAAAGACACGGCAGGACCCAGTACTTC. Together with reference TRBV7-2 and TRBJ2-5, the CDR3 gives the full variable domain: GAGVSQSPSNKVTEKGKDVELRCDPISGHTALYWYRQSLGQGLEFLIYFQGNSAPDKSGLPSDRFSAERTGGSVSTLTIQRTQQEDSAVYLCASSERHGRTQYFGPGTRLLVL.

The table lists this clonotype with a few counts. The chain combines TRBV11-2 with TRBJ1-4, with a tentative D call TRBD1 (6 bases). CDR1 is SGHAT and CDR2 is FQNNGV in the germline V gene. V was trimmed by 5 bases and J by 7 bases, leaving 14 bases between them. This CDR3 has 14 amino acids. The CDR3: CASSRGAAGEKLFF. For the CDR3, the DNA is TGTGCCAGCAGCAGGGGGGCGGCGGGTGAAAAACTGTTTTTT.

This chain uses TRBV15 with TRBJ2-7; no clear D. V lost 1 base to trimming and J lost 2 bases, with 12 bases between them. This CDR3 has 15 residues. Germline V CDR1 and CDR2: LNHNV, YYDKDF (reference sequence). In DNA, the CDR3 is TGTGCCACCAGCAGAGGGGCAGACCAGACCTACGAGCAGTACTTC. It encodes CATSRGADQTYEQYF.

This rearrangement joins TRBV28 to TRBJ1-5; D is unresolved. The CDR3 covers 15 residues. V shed 6 bases and J shed 0 bases, with 12 bases lying between them. Germline CDR1 reads MDHEN; CDR2 reads SYDVKM. This CDR3 is CASSTDGASNQPQHF. The CDR3 nucleotides are TGTGCCAGCAGCACGGACGGAGCTAGCAATCAGCCCCAGCATTTT.

V and J are TRBV6-1 and TRBJ1-2; weak D call: TRBD1 (5 bases). Germline V gene data show CDR1 as MNHNS and CDR2 as SASEGT. The CDR3 totals 11 residues. The V and J ends lost 7 bases and 3 bases respectively, with 6 bases between them. CDR3 amino acids: CASTQDYGYTF. The CDR3 DNA follows: TGTGCCAGCACACAGGACTATGGCTACACCTTC.

The rearrangement uses TRBV20-1 and TRBJ2-1; D unresolved. This CDR3 is 13 amino acids long. V gave up 5 bases and J gave up 8 bases, with 16 bases separating them. The germline gives CDR1 DFQATT, CDR2 SNEGSKA (reference sequence). The CDR3 DNA reads as TGCAGTGCTGAATTAGACCGGGTCGATGAGCAGTTCTTC. Translation: CSAELDRVDEQFF.

This clonotype has only a few counts. The genes are TRBV2 and TRBJ2-1; 14 bases fit TRBD2. CDR1 is SNHLY and CDR2 is FYNNEI in the germline V gene. V lost 6 bases and J lost 10; bases outside the gene matches: 5. This CDR3 has 14 amino acids. CDR3 DNA: TGTGCCAGCAGGGGGACTAGCGGGGGATACGAGCAGTTCTTC. It codes for CASRGTSGGYEQFF.

This clonotype was detected ten times or more. J is TRBJ1-1 and V is TRBV12-3 or TRBV12-4; 9 positions agree with TRBD1. The CDR3 runs 17 residues. Trimming took 2 bases from V and 5 from J; bases not matched to a gene: 12. The CDR3 DNA sequence: TGTGCCAGCAGTTTAATGTACGGGACAGGGTATGGAACTGAAGCTTTCTTT. Its translation: CASSLMYGTGYGTEAFF.